Detailed here is one T cell receptor beta chain. The antigen remains undetermined. These data come from a study of radiotherapy plus CTLA-4 blockade in lung cancer. Whole-study context: An objective response was seen in around 19% of patients, and disease control in over 25%.

The J segment lost 0 bases and the V segment lost 0 bases, leaving 4 bases of the junction unmatched. The V gene's germline CDR1 is SGDLS and CDR2 YYNGEE. The CDR3 contains 16 residues. The study, taken as a whole, reports: After treatment with radiotherapy plus ipilimumab, TCR clones that came from the tumor expanded in blood.

TCRdb keeps only in-frame clones here, not all; method: immunoSEQ multiplex PCR. The repertoire holds under 65,000 clones, more than 75% seen once, with about 8% in the top ten. Patients in the study, people with chemo-refractory metastatic non-small-cell lung cancer, received focal radiation plus ipilimumab CTLA-4 blockade. The gene calls are TRBV9 and TRBJ2-3; 7 nucleotides line up with TRBD2. The sequencing used peripheral blood, collected from a patient treated with radiotherapy plus ipilimumab. The sequence was obtained from a human donor with non-small cell lung cancer who had a complete response to radiotherapy plus ipilimumab. The CDR3 loop is CASSVGGRGSTDTQYF. DNA for the CDR3: TGTGCCAGCAGCGTAGGTGGGCGGGGGAGCACAGATACGCAGTATTTT.